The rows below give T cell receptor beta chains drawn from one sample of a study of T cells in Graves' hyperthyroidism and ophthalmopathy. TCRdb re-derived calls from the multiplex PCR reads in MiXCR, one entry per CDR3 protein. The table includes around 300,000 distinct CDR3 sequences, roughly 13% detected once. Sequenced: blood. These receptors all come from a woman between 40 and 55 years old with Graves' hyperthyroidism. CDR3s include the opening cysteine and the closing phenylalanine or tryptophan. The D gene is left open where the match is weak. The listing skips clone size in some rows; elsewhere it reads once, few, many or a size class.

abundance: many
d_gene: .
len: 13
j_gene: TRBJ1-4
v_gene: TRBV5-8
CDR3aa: CASSPDRNEKLFF
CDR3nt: TGTGCCAGCAGCCCGGACCGTAATGAAAAACTGTTTTTT

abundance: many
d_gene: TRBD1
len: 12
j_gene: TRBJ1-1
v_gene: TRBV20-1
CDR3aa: CSASDREAEAFF
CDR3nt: TGCAGTGCTTCGGACAGGGAAGCTGAAGCTTTCTTT

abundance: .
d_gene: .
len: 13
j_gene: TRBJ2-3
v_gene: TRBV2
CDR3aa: CAGGTGSKDTQYF
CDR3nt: TGTGCCGGTGGAACAGGGTCGAAAGATACGCAGTATTTT

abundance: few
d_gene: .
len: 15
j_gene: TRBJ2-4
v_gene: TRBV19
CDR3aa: CASSMDTKAKNIQYF
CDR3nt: TGTGCCAGTAGTATGGACACTAAAGCCAAAAACATTCAGTACTTC

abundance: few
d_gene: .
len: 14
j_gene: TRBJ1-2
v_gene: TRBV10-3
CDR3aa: CAISDSGLGSGYTF
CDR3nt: TGTGCCATCAGTGATTCAGGGCTTGGGAGTGGCTACACCTTC

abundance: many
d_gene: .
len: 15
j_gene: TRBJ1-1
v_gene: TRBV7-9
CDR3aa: CASSLMATMNTEAFF
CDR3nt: TGTGCCAGCAGCTTAATGGCCACCATGAACACTGAAGCTTTCTTT

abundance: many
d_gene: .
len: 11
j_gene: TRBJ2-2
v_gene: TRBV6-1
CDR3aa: CASSWDGELFF
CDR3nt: TGTGCCAGCAGTTGGGACGGGGAGCTGTTTTTT

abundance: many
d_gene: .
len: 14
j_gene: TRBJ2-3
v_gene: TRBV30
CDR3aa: CAWSKGGPVDTQYF
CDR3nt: TGTGCCTGGAGTAAAGGAGGTCCTGTGGATACGCAGTATTTT

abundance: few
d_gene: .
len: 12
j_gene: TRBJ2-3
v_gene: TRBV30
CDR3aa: CAWSVQGDTQYF
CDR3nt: TGTGCCTGGAGTGTCCAAGGGGATACGCAGTATTTT

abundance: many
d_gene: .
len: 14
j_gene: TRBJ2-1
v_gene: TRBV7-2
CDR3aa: CASSLGALYNEQFF
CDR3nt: TGTGCCAGCAGCTTAGGGGCCTTGTACAATGAGCAGTTCTTC

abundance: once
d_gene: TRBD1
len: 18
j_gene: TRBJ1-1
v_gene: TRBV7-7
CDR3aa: CASSLGLEGAPRGTEAFF
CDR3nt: TGTGCTAGCAGCTTAGGCCTAGAGGGGGCCCCTCGCGGCACTGAAGCTTTCTTT

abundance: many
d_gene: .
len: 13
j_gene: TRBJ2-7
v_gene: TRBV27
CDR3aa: CASSPGRVYEQYF
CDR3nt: TGTGCCAGCAGTCCCGGCCGGGTTTACGAGCAGTACTTC

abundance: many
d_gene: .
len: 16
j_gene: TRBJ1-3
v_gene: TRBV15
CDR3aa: CATSRGWGATGNTIYF
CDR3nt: TGTGCCACCAGCAGAGGCTGGGGGGCTACTGGAAACACCATATATTTT

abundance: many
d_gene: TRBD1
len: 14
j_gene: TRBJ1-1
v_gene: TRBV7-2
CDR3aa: CASTGTGLKTEAFF
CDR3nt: TGTGCCAGCACCGGGACAGGGTTGAAGACTGAAGCTTTCTTT

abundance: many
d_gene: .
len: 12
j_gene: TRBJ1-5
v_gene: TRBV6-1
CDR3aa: CASTQGVQPQHF
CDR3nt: TGTGCCAGCACCCAAGGGGTTCAGCCCCAGCATTTT

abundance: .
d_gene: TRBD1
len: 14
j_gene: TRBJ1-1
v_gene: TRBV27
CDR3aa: CASRNQGGGLEAFF
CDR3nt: TGTGCCAGCAGGAATCAGGGGGGCGGCTTGGAAGCTTTCTTT

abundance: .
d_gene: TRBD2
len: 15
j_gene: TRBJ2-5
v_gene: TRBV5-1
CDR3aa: CASSLWASGQETQYF
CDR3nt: TGCGCCAGCAGCTTGTGGGCTAGCGGCCAAGAGACCCAGTACTTC

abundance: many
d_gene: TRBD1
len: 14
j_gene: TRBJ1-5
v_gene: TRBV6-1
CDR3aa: CASSLGGTGQPQHF
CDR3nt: TGTGCCAGCAGCTTAGGAGGGACAGGTCAGCCCCAGCATTTT

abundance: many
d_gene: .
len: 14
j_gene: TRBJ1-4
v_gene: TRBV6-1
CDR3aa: CASSPGTEDEKLFF
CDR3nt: TGTGCCAGCAGCCCCGGGACTGAGGATGAAAAACTGTTTTTT

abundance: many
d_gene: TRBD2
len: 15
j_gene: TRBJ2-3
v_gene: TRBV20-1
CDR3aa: CSARGGTTSTDTQYF
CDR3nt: TGCAGTGCTAGGGGAGGGACGACTAGCACAGATACGCAGTATTTT

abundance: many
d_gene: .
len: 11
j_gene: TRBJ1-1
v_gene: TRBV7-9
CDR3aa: CASSANTEAFF
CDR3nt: TGTGCCAGCAGCGCGAACACTGAAGCTTTCTTT

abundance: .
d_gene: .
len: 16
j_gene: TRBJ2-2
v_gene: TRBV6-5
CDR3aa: CASSYSNLGNTGELFF
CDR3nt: TGTGCCAGCAGTTACTCGAACCTGGGTAACACCGGGGAGCTGTTTTTT

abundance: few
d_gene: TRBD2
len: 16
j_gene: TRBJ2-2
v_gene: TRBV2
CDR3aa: CASSELAGVGAGELFF
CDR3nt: TGTGCCAGCAGTGAACTAGCGGGAGTAGGAGCCGGGGAGCTGTTTTTT

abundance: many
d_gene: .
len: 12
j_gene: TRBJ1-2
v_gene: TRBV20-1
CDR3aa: CSAVSGDYGYTF
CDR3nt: TGCAGTGCTGTTTCGGGGGACTATGGCTACACCTTC

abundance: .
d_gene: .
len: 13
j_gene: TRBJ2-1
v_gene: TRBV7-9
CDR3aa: CASSLAWGPEQFF
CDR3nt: TGTGCCAGCAGCTTAGCCTGGGGGCCTGAGCAGTTCTTC

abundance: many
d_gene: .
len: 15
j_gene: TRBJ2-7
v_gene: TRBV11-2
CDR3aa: CASSLGRSYSYEQYF
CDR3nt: TGTGCCAGCAGCCTAGGTAGATCCTATTCCTACGAGCAGTACTTC

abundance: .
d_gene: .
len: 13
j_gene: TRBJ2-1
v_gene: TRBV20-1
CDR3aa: CSARSHSVNEQFF
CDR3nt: TGCAGTGCTAGATCTCACTCAGTCAATGAGCAGTTCTTC

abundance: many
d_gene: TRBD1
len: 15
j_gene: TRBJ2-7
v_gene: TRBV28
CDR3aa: CASSLPGQGAYEQYF
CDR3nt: TGTGCCAGCAGTCTTCCGGGACAGGGTGCCTACGAGCAGTACTTC

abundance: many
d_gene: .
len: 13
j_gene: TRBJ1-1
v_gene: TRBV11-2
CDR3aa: CASSSGRRTEAFF
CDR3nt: TGTGCCAGCAGCTCTGGTAGGCGGACTGAAGCTTTCTTT

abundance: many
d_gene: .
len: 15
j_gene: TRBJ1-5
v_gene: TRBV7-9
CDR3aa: CASSLAGGGHQPQHF
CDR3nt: TGTGCCAGCAGCTTAGCTGGCGGAGGGCATCAGCCCCAGCATTTT

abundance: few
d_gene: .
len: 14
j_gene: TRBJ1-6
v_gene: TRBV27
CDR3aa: CATARGANNSPLHF
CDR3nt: TGTGCCACTGCTCGGGGGGCGAATAATTCACCCCTCCACTTT